This T cell receptor (beta chain) was captured by sequencing in a study of cytomegalovirus exposure and HLA in healthy donors. Study observations and caveats: Some V segments (TRBV6-2 and TRBV6-3 among them) were excluded as indistinguishable. As a later analysis revealed, the rate of TCR association differed by HLA locus, with DRB1 most and HLA-C fewest.

This clone was picked up one time. The antigen remains unidentified. Germline CDR1 SGDLS, CDR2 YYNGEE. V lost 6 bases and J lost 4, with 13 bases in between. The CDR3 has 14 residues. Absent from the records is this donor's CMV serostatus. Amplification used 60 Vbeta primers and 13 Jbeta primers. The table came from immunoSEQ multiplex PCR; TCRdb's copy has only in-frame clones and leaves some out. Found here are fewer than 180,000 clones, around 79% of them singletons; the top ten hold roughly 3.4%. The receptor was isolated from a human donor in good health. The source material was PBMCs. This rearrangement joins TRBV9 to TRBJ1-4; D may be TRBD1 (6 bases). The CDR3 is CASNRGHLNEKLFF. CDR3 in DNA: TGTGCCAGCAACCGGGGACACCTTAATGAAAAACTGTTTTTT.